Given below is one TCR beta chain in context. Antigen unknown. The sample is drawn from a study of a mutant IDH1 vaccine in newly diagnosed glioma. Regarding time point: week 47, end of study. All doses held 300 ug of mutant IDH1 20-mer peptide, with topical imiquimod. Germline loops: CDR1 SGHTA, CDR2 FQGTGA. V was clipped by 5 bases and J by 0 bases; unmatched bases: 16. This CDR3 contains 21 residues. Some clones are missing from TCRdb's copy, which holds only in-frame ones; the method was immunoSEQ multiplex PCR. The sample has tens of thousands of clones, 82% seen once. This clonotype was sampled from a man aged 35 to 55 with glioma. Some clones in this sample may be carry-over from other donors' samples. V gene TRBV7-3 combines with J gene TRBJ2-1; 13 nucleotides align to TRBD2. The source was PBMCs, collected from a glioma patient whose treatment included an IDH1 peptide vaccine. The CDR3 DNA reads TGTGCCAGCAGCCCCGAGTGGAGGGGGACTAGCGGGGCCAGCTCCTACAATGAGCAGTTCTTC. Translation gives CASSPEWRGTSGASSYNEQFF.